These 10 T cell receptor beta chains were sequenced from one sample in a study of blood T cell repertoires in COVID-19 (dated by TCRdb to the early 2020s). Library method: the immunoSEQ multiplex PCR assay. The table was pulled from immuneACCESS by TCRdb, which kept in-frame rearrangements only. Such tables lose some clones; where checked, under half of the loss comes from unresolved V genes, and the rest has no known cause. The sample contains approximately 300,000 clones, approximately 85% of them found a single time. The top ten hold 3.5% to 5.5% of the sample. Material for sequencing was PBMCs or T cells enriched from blood (not recorded which). These receptors all stem from a woman under 40 who had recovered from COVID-19.

The rearrangement uses TRBV27 and TRBJ1-2; unclear D gene. Trimming cost V 5 bases and J 4 bases, with 17 bases left between them. The germline CDR1 and CDR2 sequences are MNHEY and SMNVEV (reference sequence). The CDR3 is 15 amino acids. The CDR3 nucleotides read TGTGCCAGCAGTCCAGACTGGGGAGACTCCTATGGCTACACCTTC. Residues: CASSPDWGDSYGYTF.

V gene TRBV18 combines with J gene TRBJ2-7; D ambiguous. V dropped 1 base and J dropped 5 bases, with 9 bases sitting between them. The CDR3 is made up of 13 amino acids. Germline V gives CDR1 KGHSH, CDR2 LQKENI. The CDR3 sequence: CASSPRSQDEQYF. DNA of the CDR3: TGTGCCAGCTCACCACGGTCCCAGGACGAGCAGTACTTC.

This clone was detected only once. The V and J genes are TRBV5-1 and TRBJ2-5; 10 bases align to TRBD1. The CDR3 extends over 15 amino acids. Trimming cost V 4 bases and J 3 bases; bases outside gene matches: 6. Germline lookup yields CDR1 SGHRS and CDR2 YFSETQ. The CDR3 coding sequence is TGCGCCAGCAGCCTTCGGGACAGGGGAAAAGAGACCCAGTACTTC. It yields the protein CASSLRDRGKETQYF.

This clone was observed once. The chain couples TRBV11-2 to TRBJ1-5; D remains unclear. This CDR3 is 12 amino acids long. The ends were cut back, 1 base at V and 10 bases at J, with 8 bases in the middle. Germline assignment: CDR1 SGHAT and CDR2 FQNNGV. The CDR3 region is CASSLAAGPQHF. CDR3 sequence (DNA): TGTGCCAGCAGCTTAGCGGCGGGACCCCAGCATTTT.

By share, this clone ranks as medium-sized. This chain joins TRBV6-4 and TRBJ2-1; 10 bases match TRBD2. CDR3 length equals 13 residues. After removal of 5 bases from V and 6 bases from J, the junction contained 1 base not matched to a gene. Per the germline V gene, CDR1 is MRHNA and CDR2 is SNTAGT. The CDR3 DNA is TGTGCCAGCAGTAGCGGGGGGGCCAATGAGCAGTTCTTC. Amino acids: CASSSGGANEQFF.

The chain combines TRBV15 with TRBJ1-2; 7 nucleotides align to TRBD1. Losses at the gene ends were 0 bases for V and 6 bases for J; bases not matched to a gene: 7. Germline CDR1 reads LNHNV; CDR2 reads YYDKDF (reference sequence). CDR3 length: 15 residues. This CDR3 reads CATSRDRSQGDGYTF. For the CDR3, the DNA is TGTGCCACCAGCAGAGATCGGAGTCAGGGGGATGGCTACACCTTC.

The chain employs TRBV5-4 and TRBJ2-2; 10 nucleotides agree with TRBD2. V shed 4 bases, J shed 7 bases, and the junction held 7 bases outside the gene matches. CDR3 length equals 15 residues. Germline CDR1 and CDR2: SGHNT and YYREEE (reference sequence). CDR3 region: CASSPVAGGGGELFF. The CDR3 DNA follows: TGTGCCAGCAGCCCTGTAGCGGGGGGTGGCGGGGAGCTGTTTTTT.

This CDR3 reads CASSLGVGVNQPQHF. In DNA, the CDR3 is TGTGCCAGCAGTTTAGGAGTGGGTGTCAATCAGCCCCAGCATTTT. The chain has TRBV28 and TRBJ1-5; D call uncertain. The CDR3 consists of 15 residues. Germline values: CDR1 MDHEN, CDR2 SYDVKM. V was shortened by 2 bases and J by 3 bases, with 11 bases between the two germline ends.

The chain carries TRBV19 and TRBJ1-6; weak D call: TRBD1 (5 bases). This CDR3 is 14 amino acids long. The V gene lost 3 bases and the J gene lost 10 bases, with 13 bases spanning the gap. Germline V lookup: CDR1 LNHDA, CDR2 SQIVND (reference sequence). The CDR3 protein is CASSMQGSKSPLHF. As DNA, the CDR3 is TGTGCCAGTAGTATGCAGGGAAGCAAATCACCCCTCCACTTT.

The chain is built from TRBV28 and TRBJ2-5; the D is unclear. This CDR3 region has 11 residues. Germline V CDR1 and CDR2: MDHEN, SYDVKM. Trimming pared 3 bases from V and 4 bases from J, leaving 3 bases between. In DNA, the CDR3 is TGTGCCAGCAGTTTGGCAGAGACCCAGTACTTC. Its protein is CASSLAETQYF. Together with reference TRBV28 and TRBJ2-5, the CDR3 gives the full variable domain: DVKVTQSSRYLVKRTGEKVFLECVQDMDHENMFWYRQDPGLGLRLIYFSYDVKMKEKGDIPEGYSVSREKKERFSLILESASTNQTSMYLCASSLAETQYFGPGTRLLVL.